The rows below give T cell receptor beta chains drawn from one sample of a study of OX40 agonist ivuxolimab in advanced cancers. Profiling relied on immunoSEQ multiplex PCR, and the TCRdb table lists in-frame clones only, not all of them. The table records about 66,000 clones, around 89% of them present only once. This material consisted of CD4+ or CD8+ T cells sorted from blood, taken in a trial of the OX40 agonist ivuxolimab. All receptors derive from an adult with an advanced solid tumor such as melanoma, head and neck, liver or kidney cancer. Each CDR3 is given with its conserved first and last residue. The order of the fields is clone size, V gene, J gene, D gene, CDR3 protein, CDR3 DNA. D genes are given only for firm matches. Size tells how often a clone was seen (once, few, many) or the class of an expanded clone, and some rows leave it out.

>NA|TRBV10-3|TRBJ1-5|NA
CAISEGSGDQPQHF
TGTGCCATCAGTGAAGGGTCGGGTGATCAGCCCCAGCATTTT
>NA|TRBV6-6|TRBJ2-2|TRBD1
CASSPLQGPTGELFF
TGTGCCAGCAGCCCACTACAGGGGCCCACCGGGGAGCTGTTTTTT
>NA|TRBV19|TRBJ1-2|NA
CASSTTGGNGYTF
TGTGCCAGTAGTACCACCGGGGGCAATGGCTACACCTTC
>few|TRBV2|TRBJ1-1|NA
CASRPGGRAFF
TGTGCCAGCAGGCCAGGAGGTAGGGCTTTCTTT
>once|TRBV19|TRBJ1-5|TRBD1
CASSTDRGPRPQHF
TGTGCCAGTAGTACAGACAGGGGTCCCCGGCCCCAGCATTTT
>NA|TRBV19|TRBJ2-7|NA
CASSIAAGGAYEQYF
TGTGCCAGTAGTATCGCGGCAGGGGGGGCCTACGAGCAGTACTTC
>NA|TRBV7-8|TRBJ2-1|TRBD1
CASSPGTAYNEQFF
TGTGCCAGCAGCCCAGGGACAGCCTACAATGAGCAGTTCTTC
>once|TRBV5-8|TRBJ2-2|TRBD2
CASRPKYGGVANTGELFF
TGTGCCAGCAGACCCAAATACGGGGGGGTTGCGAACACCGGGGAGCTGTTTTTT
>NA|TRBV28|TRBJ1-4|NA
CASSSQTEVIEKLFF
TGTGCCAGCAGTTCCCAGACAGAGGTAATCGAAAAACTGTTTTTT
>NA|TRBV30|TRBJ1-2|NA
CAWSRMASQGNYGYTF
TGTGCCTGGAGTAGGATGGCCTCTCAGGGCAACTATGGCTACACCTTC
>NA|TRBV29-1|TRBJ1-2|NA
CSAQGTSNYGYTF
TGCAGCGCCCAAGGGACTTCGAACTATGGCTACACCTTC
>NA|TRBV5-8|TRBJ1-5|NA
CASSLLSQPQHF
TGTGCCAGCAGCTTATTATCGCAGCCCCAGCATTTT
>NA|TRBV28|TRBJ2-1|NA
CASSLRLGSRNEQFF
TGTGCCAGCAGTTTACGTTTAGGGTCACGCAATGAGCAGTTCTTC
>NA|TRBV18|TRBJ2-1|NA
CASSPAYQNEQFF
TGTGCCAGCTCACCAGCCTATCAAAATGAGCAGTTCTTC
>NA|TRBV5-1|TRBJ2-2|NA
CASSPPGVERSGELFF
TGCGCCAGCAGCCCCCCGGGAGTCGAAAGATCCGGGGAGCTGTTTTTT
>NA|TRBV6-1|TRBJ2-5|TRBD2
CASLAGGRETQYF
TGTGCCAGCCTAGCGGGAGGGCGGGAGACCCAGTACTTC
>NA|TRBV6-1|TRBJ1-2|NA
CASIVDPTYGYTF
TGTGCCAGCATTGTGGATCCAACCTATGGCTACACCTTC
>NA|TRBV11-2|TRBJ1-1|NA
CASSWVRSGTEAFF
TGTGCCAGCAGCTGGGTACGGAGCGGCACTGAAGCTTTCTTT
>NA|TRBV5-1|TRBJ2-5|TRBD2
CASSFQEREWETQYF
TGCGCCAGCAGCTTTCAGGAGCGGGAATGGGAGACCCAGTACTTC
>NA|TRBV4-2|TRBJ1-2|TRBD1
CASSQGDRQGYYTF
TGTGCCAGCAGCCAAGGAGATCGACAGGGTTACTACACCTTC
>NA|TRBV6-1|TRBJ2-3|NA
CASSEAHRATDTQYF
TGTGCCAGCAGTGAAGCGCACAGGGCCACAGATACGCAGTATTTT
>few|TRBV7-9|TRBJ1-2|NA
CASSFGQGHYGYTF
TGTGCCAGCAGCTTCGGTCAGGGCCACTATGGCTACACCTTC
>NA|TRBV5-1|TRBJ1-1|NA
CASSTQQGRGNTEAFF
TGCGCCAGCAGCACCCAACAGGGTAGGGGGAACACTGAAGCTTTCTTT
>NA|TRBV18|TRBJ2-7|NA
CASSPPAGGDEQYF
TGTGCCAGCTCACCACCGGCAGGGGGGGACGAGCAGTACTTC
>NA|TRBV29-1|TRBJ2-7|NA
CSYAWGQGGYEQYF
TGCAGCTACGCTTGGGGGCAGGGAGGATACGAGCAGTACTTC
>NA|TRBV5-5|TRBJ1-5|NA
CASSSTGTQSNQPQHF
TGTGCCAGCAGCTCAACAGGGACTCAGAGCAATCAGCCCCAGCATTTT
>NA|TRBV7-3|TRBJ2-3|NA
CASSQTGTSTDTQYF
TGTGCCAGCAGCCAAACAGGGACTAGCACAGATACGCAGTATTTT
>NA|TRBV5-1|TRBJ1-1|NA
CASSLEQVGITEAFF
TGCGCCAGCAGCTTGGAACAGGTCGGGATCACTGAAGCTTTCTTT
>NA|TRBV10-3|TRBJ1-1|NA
CAINQGPNTEAFF
TGTGCCATCAACCAGGGGCCGAACACTGAAGCTTTCTTT
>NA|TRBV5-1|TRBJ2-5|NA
CASSLAGENQYF
TGCGCCAGCAGCTTGGCCGGGGAGAACCAGTACTTC
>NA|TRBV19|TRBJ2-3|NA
CASGGTSTGTDTQYF
TGTGCCAGTGGAGGGACGTCCACAGGCACAGATACGCAGTATTTT
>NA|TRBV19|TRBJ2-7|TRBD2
CASSIEHAGVREQYF
TGTGCCAGTAGTATAGAACATGCGGGAGTGAGGGAGCAGTACTTC
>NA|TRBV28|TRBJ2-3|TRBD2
CASSTSGASTDTQYF
TGTGCCAGCAGTACTAGCGGGGCTAGCACAGATACGCAGTATTTT
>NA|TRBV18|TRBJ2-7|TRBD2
CASSPTSGSHEQYF
TGTGCCAGCTCACCAACCAGCGGGAGCCACGAGCAGTACTTC
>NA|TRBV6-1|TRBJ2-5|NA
CASSEAEETQYF
TGTGCCAGCAGTGAAGCCGAAGAGACCCAGTACTTC
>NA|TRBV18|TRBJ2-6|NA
CASSPTAPGANVLTF
TGTGCCAGCTCACCAACAGCCCCTGGGGCCAACGTCCTGACTTTC
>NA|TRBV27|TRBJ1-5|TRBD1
CASSLQGIVGNQPQHF
TGTGCCAGCAGTCTACAGGGGATCGTAGGGAATCAGCCCCAGCATTTT
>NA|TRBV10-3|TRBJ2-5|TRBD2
CAISDPPGTSGPGPQETQYF
TGTGCCATCAGTGATCCTCCAGGGACTAGCGGGCCGGGGCCCCAAGAGACCCAGTACTTC
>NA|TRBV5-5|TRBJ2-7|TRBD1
CASSLGTGWGEQYF
TGTGCCAGCAGCTTGGGGACAGGATGGGGCGAGCAGTACTTC
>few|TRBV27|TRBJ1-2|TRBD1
CASRPGTGGLTSGYTF
TGTGCCAGCAGGCCGGGGACAGGGGGCCTTACGTCTGGCTACACCTTC
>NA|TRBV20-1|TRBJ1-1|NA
CSARPGTEAFF
TGCAGTGCAAGGCCGGGGACCGAAGCTTTCTTT
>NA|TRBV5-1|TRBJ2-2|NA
CASSLANSANTGELFF
TGCGCCAGCAGCTTGGCCAACAGCGCGAACACCGGGGAGCTGTTTTTT
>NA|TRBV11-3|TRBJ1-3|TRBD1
CASSAGTGAGNTIYF
TGTGCCAGCAGCGCGGGGACAGGGGCTGGAAACACCATATATTTT
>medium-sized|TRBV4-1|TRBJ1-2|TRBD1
CASSPNRDSVIYGYTF
TGCGCCAGCAGCCCTAACAGGGACAGCGTTATCTATGGCTACACCTTC
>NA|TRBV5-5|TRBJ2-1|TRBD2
CASSSRTSASYNEQFF
TGTGCCAGCAGCTCCCGGACTAGCGCCTCCTACAATGAGCAGTTCTTC
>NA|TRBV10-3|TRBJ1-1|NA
CAIRGTEAFF
TGTGCCATCAGGGGTACTGAAGCTTTCTTT
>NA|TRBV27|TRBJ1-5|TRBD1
CASSPGPRDRLYSNQPQHF
TGTGCCAGCAGTCCCGGCCCTCGGGACAGACTTTATAGCAATCAGCCCCAGCATTTT
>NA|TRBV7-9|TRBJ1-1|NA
CASSLAWGGQGNTEAFF
TGTGCCAGCAGCTTAGCTTGGGGAGGGCAGGGGAACACTGAAGCTTTCTTT
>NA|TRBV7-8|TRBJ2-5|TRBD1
CASSLGQGATQYF
TGTGCCAGCAGCTTGGGACAGGGGGCGACCCAGTACTTC
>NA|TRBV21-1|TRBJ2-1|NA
CASSRRDYNEQFF
TGTGCCAGCAGCAGGCGAGACTACAATGAGCAGTTCTTC
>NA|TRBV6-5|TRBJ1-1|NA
CASNLTPNTEAFF
TGTGCCAGCAATCTGACCCCGAACACTGAAGCTTTCTTT